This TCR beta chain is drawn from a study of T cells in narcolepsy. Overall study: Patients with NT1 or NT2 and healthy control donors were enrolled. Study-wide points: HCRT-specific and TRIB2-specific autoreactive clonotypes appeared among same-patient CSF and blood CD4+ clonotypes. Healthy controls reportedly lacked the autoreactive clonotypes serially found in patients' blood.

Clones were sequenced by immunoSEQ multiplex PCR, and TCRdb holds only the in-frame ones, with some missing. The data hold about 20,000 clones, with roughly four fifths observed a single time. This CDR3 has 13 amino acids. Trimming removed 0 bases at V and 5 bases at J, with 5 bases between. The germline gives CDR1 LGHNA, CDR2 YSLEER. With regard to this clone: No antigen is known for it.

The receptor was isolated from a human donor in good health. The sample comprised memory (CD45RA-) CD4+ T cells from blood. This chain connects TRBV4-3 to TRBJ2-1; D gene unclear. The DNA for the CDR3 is TGCGCCAGCAGCCAAGACAAACACAATGAGCAGTTCTTC. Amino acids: CASSQDKHNEQFF.